This T cell receptor (beta chain) was recovered during a study of T cells in Graves' hyperthyroidism and ophthalmopathy. Among the patients, aged 18 to 65, hyperthyroidism was newly diagnosed and had lasted under 2 months. The source material, RNA transcripts, was used to amplify TCR beta CDR3 regions. The primer set for the first-round RT-PCR of the TCR CDR3 was HTBI. TCRdb ran MiXCR on the multiplex PCR reads and lists one entry per CDR3 protein. The sample includes fewer than 900,000 distinct CDR3 sequences, 15% to 20% of them seen just once. Study findings and constraints: Most clonotypes that expanded in the thyroid above 0.001 also showed up in blood.

With V trimmed by 6 bases and J by 8 bases, 5 bases remained unmatched. Germline CDR1 is MNHNS and CDR2 is SASEGT. The length of the CDR3 is 12 residues. To note about this clonotype: The antigen is unknown.

This receptor was identified in a woman aged 45-65 years with Graves' hyperthyroidism that later progressed to Graves' ophthalmopathy. Sample: blood. The J gene is TRBJ1-1, the V gene TRBV6-1; 8 bases match TRBD1. CDR3 in amino acids: CASSFRQGEAFF. CDR3 bases: TGTGCCAGCAGCTTCAGACAGGGGGAAGCTTTCTTT.